Presented here are 9 T cell receptor beta chains from one specimen sequenced in a study of T cells in Graves' hyperthyroidism and ophthalmopathy. There were TCR beta CDR3 regions amplified from RNA transcripts. Researchers ran a first-round RT-PCR on the TCR CDR3 using the HTBI primer set. Using its own MiXCR run on the multiplex PCR reads, TCRdb lists one record per CDR3 protein. The sample yields fewer than 850,000 distinct CDR3 sequences, roughly a sixth seen once. The sequencing sample was made of blood. The receptors stem from a middle-aged man with Graves' hyperthyroidism.

This clonotype was picked up many times. The rearrangement uses TRBV18 and TRBJ2-1; TRBD2 aligns across 11 bases. The V gene's germline CDR1 is KGHSH and CDR2 LQKENI. This CDR3 has 14 residues. V shed 6 bases and J 6 bases; nucleotides not matched to a gene: 4. CDR3 nucleotide sequence: TGTGCCAGCTCTTACGGACTAGCGGGCAATGAGCAGTTCTTC. It encodes CASSYGLAGNEQFF.

The table lists this clonotype with a few counts. This rearrangement joins TRBV7-6 to TRBJ2-2; 11 positions agree with TRBD2. Germline V gives CDR1 SGHVS, CDR2 FNYEAQ. The CDR3 has 15 residues. V shed 8 bases and J 2 bases; nucleotides not matched to a gene: 4. CDR3 in amino acids: CASSGTSGNTGELFF. The CDR3 region has the DNA TGTGCCAGCTCTGGGACTAGCGGTAACACCGGGGAGCTGTTTTTT.

In the case of this clonotype: With a much larger clone just one base away, this may be a read error. The CDR3: CDSSRNRDRRTDTQYF. The CDR3 DNA follows: TGTGACAGCAGCCGTAATCGGGACAGACGCACAGATACGCAGTATTTT. The chain joins TRBV3-1 to TRBJ2-3; 7 bases line up with TRBD1. CDR3 size: 16 residues. Germline V gene lookup returns CDR1 LGHDT and CDR2 YNNKEL (reference sequence).

This chain connects TRBV3-1 to TRBJ2-7; 10 nucleotides align to TRBD2. V gave up 3 bases and J gave up 1 base; unmatched junction bases: 3. Germline CDR1 is LGHDT and CDR2 is YNNKEL (reference sequence). There are 15 residues in the CDR3. The CDR3 DNA is TGTGCCAGCAGCCAGGTAGCGGGAGGTTCCTACGAGCAGTACTTC. Protein sequence: CASSQVAGGSYEQYF.

The genes are TRBV29-1 and TRBJ2-7; D gene ambiguous. This CDR3 has 13 residues. Trimming removed 4 bases from V and 2 bases from J, with 12 bases in between. Germline CDR1 reads SQVTM; CDR2 reads ANQGSEA. CDR3 amino acids: CSVASSAAYEQYF. CDR3 in DNA: TGCAGCGTTGCAAGTAGTGCGGCCTACGAGCAGTACTTC.

In this sample, this clonotype turned up many times. The chain has TRBV27 and TRBJ2-5; D is perhaps TRBD1 or TRBD2 (5 bases each). Per the germline V gene, CDR1 is MNHEY and CDR2 is SMNVEV (reference sequence). V was pared by 4 bases and J by 1 base, with 7 bases between. The CDR3 loop spans 13 amino acids. CDR3 protein: CASSWDGQETQYF. DNA for the CDR3: TGTGCCAGCAGTTGGGACGGCCAAGAGACCCAGTACTTC.

The sample holds a few counts of this clonotype. The V gene is TRBV5-1, the J gene TRBJ1-2; D is possibly TRBD1 (5 bases). This CDR3 has 17 residues. Trimming pared 2 bases from V and 0 bases from J, leaving 17 bases between. Germline CDR1 is SGHRS and CDR2 is YFSETQ. The CDR3 nucleotides read TGCGCCAGCAGCTTTGACAGTTTTTTTTTAGCTAACTATGGCTACACCTTC. Translated: CASSFDSFFLANYGYTF.

This clonotype came up many times. The rearrangement links TRBV29-1 to TRBJ1-1, with 7 bases that match TRBD1. CDR1 is SQVTM, CDR2 ANQGSEA, per germline. With 7 bases clipped from V and 1 base from J, the junction kept 3 bases outside the gene matches. This CDR3 comprises 12 residues. CDR3: CSGGQSNTEAFF. In nucleotides, the CDR3 is TGCAGCGGGGGACAGTCGAACACTGAAGCTTTCTTT.

The gene calls are TRBV3-1 and TRBJ2-7; 7 nucleotides align to TRBD2. The CDR3 extends over 13 amino acids. The V segment lost 4 bases and the J segment 6 bases; nucleotides outside the gene matches: 6. Germline V CDR1 and CDR2: LGHDT, YNNKEL (reference sequence). The chain's CDR3 is CASSRLALGEQYF. The CDR3 DNA follows: TGTGCCAGCAGCCGACTAGCCCTGGGCGAGCAGTACTTC.